These 29 T cell receptor beta chains were all obtained from the same sample, sequenced in a study of shared T cell receptors in the human thymus. Generated by immunoSEQ multiplex PCR, the TCRdb table keeps only in-frame clones and is missing some. The table shows roughly 500,000 clones, with 70% to 80% occurring only once. This same sample was also taken into another study, of human thymus T cells.

The sample comprised thymocytes. Every receptor here comes from a boy in the first two years of life with a congenital heart defect.

The chain is built from TRBV4-1 and TRBJ2-3; 13 bases line up with TRBD2. The CDR3 contains 18 residues. CDR1 is MGHRA and CDR2 is YSYEKL in the germline V gene. The V segment lost 0 bases and the J segment 2 bases; nucleotides outside the gene matches: 5. The CDR3 is CASSQDGTSGINTDTQYF. DNA for the CDR3: TGCGCCAGCAGCCAAGACGGGACTAGCGGGATCAACACAGATACGCAGTATTTT.

This rearrangement joins TRBV7-2 to TRBJ1-5; perhaps TRBD1 as D (5 bases). This CDR3 comprises 12 residues. Looked up from germline, CDR1 is SGHTA and CDR2 is FQGNSA. Trimming cost V 4 bases and J 9 bases, with 10 bases left between them. CDR3: CASSSRGLPQHF. In DNA, the CDR3 is TGTGCCAGCAGCTCACGGGGGTTGCCCCAGCATTTT.

The rearrangement links TRBV11-3 to TRBJ2-2; D possibly corresponds to TRBD2 (6 bases). Deletions cut 5 bases from V and 6 bases from J, with 22 bases between. The CDR3 totals 17 residues. Germline V gene sequence: CDR1 SGHNT, CDR2 YENEEA. CDR3 protein: CASSPVGERVGAGELFF. The DNA for the CDR3 is TGTGCCAGCAGCCCCGTTGGCGAGCGGGTGGGCGCCGGGGAGCTGTTTTTT.

A single count supports this clone. V is TRBV30 and J is TRBJ2-7, with D perhaps matching TRBD2 (5 bases). There are 13 residues in the CDR3. The germline gives CDR1 GTSNPN, CDR2 SVGIG (reference sequence). V was shortened by 1 base and J by 0 bases, with 7 bases between the two germline ends. The CDR3 region is CAWSDRGSYEQYF. CDR3 DNA sequence: TGTGCCTGGAGTGACCGGGGCTCCTACGAGCAGTACTTC.

The chain links TRBV2 to TRBJ1-1; D gene uncertain. The CDR3 loop spans 12 amino acids. V lost 4 bases and J 4 bases, leaving 7 bases between the germline ends. Germline V gene sequence: CDR1 SNHLY, CDR2 FYNNEI. Here the CDR3 reads CASSVLPTEAFF. The CDR3, as DNA: TGTGCCAGCAGTGTACTTCCCACTGAAGCTTTCTTT.

This clone is a singleton in its sample. The chain is built from TRBV19 and TRBJ2-1; TRBD1 matches 7 bases. The CDR3 spans 17 residues. The V and J ends lost 0 bases and 1 base, in that order; junction bases with no gene match: 6. Germline V gene lookup returns CDR1 LNHDA and CDR2 SQIVND (reference sequence). The CDR3 coding sequence is TGTGCCAGTAGTATAGATCTCGTCAGGGGGTCCTACAATGAGCAGTTCTTC. Translated, it gives CASSIDLVRGSYNEQFF. Drawing the rest from reference TRBV19 and TRBJ2-1, the complete variable domain is DGGITQSPKYLFRKEGQNVTLSCEQNLNHDAMYWYRQDPGQGLRLIYYSQIVNDFQKGDIAEGYSVSREKKESFPLTVTSAQKNPTAFYLCASSIDLVRGSYNEQFFGPGTRLTVL.

V usage is TRBV2 and J usage is TRBJ2-4; no definite D call. The CDR3 length is 11 residues. The V gene lost 1 base and the J gene lost 15 bases, with 10 bases spanning the gap. Germline CDR1 SNHLY, CDR2 FYNNEI. CDR3 DNA sequence: TGTGCCAGCAGTGAAGACAGAATCGGGTACTTC. This translates into CASSEDRIGYF.

The rearrangement uses TRBV27 and TRBJ2-3, with 9 positions matching TRBD2. This CDR3 has 14 residues. Germline-derived CDR1 and CDR2 are MNHEY and SMNVEV (reference sequence). Losses at the gene ends were 3 bases for V and 7 bases for J; bases not matched to a gene: 5. CDR3 amino acids: CASSLIAGANTQYF. The CDR3 DNA is TGTGCCAGCAGTTTGATAGCGGGAGCCAATACGCAGTATTTT.

The sample holds one count of this clone. This sequence joins TRBV28 and TRBJ1-4; no clear D gene. This CDR3 comprises 17 residues. The V and J ends lost 7 bases and 3 bases respectively, with 21 bases between them. Germline V CDR1 and CDR2: MDHEN, SYDVKM. CDR3 sequence reads: CASTSKSTTRANEKLFF. CDR3 sequence (DNA): TGTGCCAGCACGTCTAAATCCACCACTAGGGCTAATGAAAAACTGTTTTTT.

The rearrangement links TRBV28 to TRBJ1-5; 8 bases line up with TRBD1. The trim removed 3 bases at V and 5 bases at J, leaving 9 bases unmatched. The germline gives CDR1 MDHEN, CDR2 SYDVKM. The CDR3 is 16 amino acids. In DNA, the CDR3 is TGTGCCAGCAGTTTCCCTCAGGGGGCAAGGGATCAGCCCCAGCATTTT. This translates into CASSFPQGARDQPQHF.

This CDR3 is CASSEYRAGVTYEQYF. CDR3 DNA sequence: TGTGCCAGCAGTGAATATCGGGCGGGAGTTACCTACGAGCAGTACTTC. The chain links TRBV25-1 to TRBJ2-7; 7 bases map to TRBD2. The CDR3 is 16 residues long. CDR1 and CDR2 (germline): MGHDK, SYGVNS. With V trimmed by 0 bases and J by 2 bases, 7 bases remained unmatched.

Notes on this clone: A junction boundary mismatches the germline segment, possibly from a read error. The V call is TRBV4-1, the J call TRBJ1-2; D is unresolved. The germline V gene has CDR1 MGHRA and CDR2 YSYEKL. This CDR3 is 16 amino acids long. The CDR3 bases are TGCGCCAGCAGCCAAGAAGAGGGCAGAAATAACTCAGCGATAGCCTTC. It translates to CASSQEEGRNNSAIAF.

The table lists this clone with a few counts. V is TRBV7-9 and J is TRBJ2-2, with 16 nucleotides matching TRBD2. Germline lookup yields CDR1 SEHNR and CDR2 FQNEAQ (reference sequence). Losses at the gene ends were 5 bases for V and 3 bases for J; bases not matched to a gene: 9. This CDR3 spans 19 amino acids. The CDR3 DNA is TGTGCCAGCAGCCCACCGGGACTAGCGGGAGGGCCGGACACCGGGGAGCTGTTTTTT. Its protein is CASSPPGLAGGPDTGELFF.

The CDR3 bases are TGTGCCAGCAGCTGCCCGGGACTAGCGGGAGTAGATACGCAGTATTTT. Translating gives CASSCPGLAGVDTQYF. This rearrangement joins TRBV9 to TRBJ2-3; TRBD2 matches at 14 bases. J lost 5 bases, V lost 4 bases, and 6 bases had no gene match. CDR3 size: 16 residues. From germline, CDR1 is SGDLS and CDR2 YYNGEE.

This clone was found once. The gene calls are TRBV7-9 and TRBJ1-1; 9 nucleotides align to TRBD1. Per germline, CDR1 SEHNR and CDR2 FQNEAQ (reference sequence). The ends lost 1 base at V and 9 bases at J; junction bases unmatched: 12. The CDR3 is 16 residues long. CDR3 in amino acids: CASSLGGTGWREQAFF. CDR3 coding DNA: TGTGCCAGCAGCTTAGGGGGGACAGGGTGGCGAGAGCAAGCTTTCTTT.

The genes are TRBV4-3 and TRBJ1-1; no reliable D call. The CDR3 spans 14 residues. The V end was cut by 4 bases, the J end by 3 bases, with 12 bases between. Germline V gives CDR1 LGHNA, CDR2 YSLEER. CDR3 nucleotide sequence: TGCGCCAGCAGCCCATCGTCGGAGGACACTGAAGCTTTCTTT. This sequence encodes CASSPSSEDTEAFF.

The chain combines TRBV16 with TRBJ2-2, with D uncertain. Germline CDR1 KGHSY, CDR2 FQNENV. The CDR3 is 15 amino acids. V was cut by 0 bases and J by 1 base, with 6 bases left in between. The CDR3 here is CASSQSPQNTGELFF. In DNA form, the CDR3 reads TGTGCCAGCAGCCAATCCCCACAGAACACCGGGGAGCTGTTTTTT.

This clone was counted once. Here the CDR3 DNA reads TGTGCCAGCTCACCAAGGGAGCGGGGGCTCTATGGCTACACCTTC. Protein product: CASSPRERGLYGYTF. This chain joins TRBV18 and TRBJ1-2, with D perhaps matching TRBD1 (6 bases). CDR3 length: 15 residues. Deletions cut 2 bases from V and 4 bases from J, with 14 bases between. CDR1 and CDR2 from the germline V gene are KGHSH and LQKENI.

The chain couples TRBV30 to TRBJ2-5, with TRBD2 identical over 9 bases. The CDR3 totals 15 residues. Germline values: CDR1 GTSNPN, CDR2 SVGIG (reference sequence). V shed 1 base, J shed 5 bases, and the junction held 8 bases outside the gene matches. This chain's CDR3 is CAWSGVAGDEETQYF. In DNA, the CDR3 is TGTGCCTGGAGTGGGGTAGCGGGAGATGAGGAGACCCAGTACTTC.

The chain recombines TRBV7-3 with TRBJ2-2; 13 positions agree with TRBD2. With V trimmed by 1 base and J by 5 bases, 7 bases remained unmatched. The CDR3 contains 18 residues. CDR1 and CDR2 (germline): SGHTA, FQGTGA. In DNA, the CDR3 is TGTGCCAGCAGCTTAAGCCCACTAGCGGGAGGGCCGACCGGGGAGCTGTTTTTT. Translation: CASSLSPLAGGPTGELFF.

This clone has more than one count but fewer than ten. The rearrangement uses TRBV19 and TRBJ2-7; 8 bases fit TRBD2. CDR3 length equals 15 residues. The germline CDR1 and CDR2 sequences are LNHDA and SQIVND (reference sequence). The junction had 8 bases not matched to a gene; V was cut back by 5 bases and J by 2 bases. The CDR3 loop reads CASSFGSGKTYEQYF. Here the CDR3 DNA reads TGTGCCAGTAGTTTTGGTAGCGGGAAAACCTACGAGCAGTACTTC.

The genes are TRBV27 and TRBJ1-2, with TRBD1 as a possible D gene (6 bases). The CDR3 length is 12 residues. V was cut by 6 bases and J by 8 bases, with 13 bases left in between. The germline gives CDR1 MNHEY, CDR2 SMNVEV (reference sequence). The chain's CDR3 is CASRPQGGGYTF. The CDR3 bases are TGTGCCAGCAGGCCACAGGGTGGGGGCTACACCTTC.

The chain carries TRBV11-1 and TRBJ1-1; 7 bases map to TRBD1. V lost 5 bases to trimming and J lost 1 base; unmatched junction nucleotides: 10. The CDR3 has 16 amino acids. In germline, CDR1 is SGHAT, CDR2 FQDESV (reference sequence). CDR3 sequence: CASSVKQGRRNTEAFF. In nucleotides, the CDR3 is TGTGCCAGCAGCGTAAAACAGGGGAGGAGGAACACTGAAGCTTTCTTT. The full variable domain, completed using reference TRBV11-1 and TRBJ1-1, is EAEVAQSPRYKITEKSQAVAFWCDPISGHATLYWYRQILGQGPELLVQFQDESVVDDSQLPKDRFSAERLKGVDSTLKIQPAELGDSAMYLCASSVKQGRRNTEAFFGQGTRLTVV.

The rearrangement uses TRBV6-6 and TRBJ2-5, with 7 bases aligning to TRBD2. CDR1 and CDR2 from the germline V gene are MNHNY and SVGAGI (reference sequence). The CDR3 sequence is 11 residues long. Trimming took 8 bases from V and 5 from J; bases not matched to a gene: 2. CDR3 nucleotide sequence: TGTGCCAGCGAGGGAGGGGAGACCCAGTACTTC. It specifies CASEGGETQYF.

J is TRBJ1-5 and V is TRBV6-5; TRBD1 matches 7 bases. CDR1 and CDR2 (germline): MNHEY, SVGAGI. V trimming: 6 bases; J trimming: 3 bases; junction bases outside the gene matches: 8. This CDR3 is built from 15 residues. CDR3 loop: CASSMTGPHNQPQHF. CDR3 sequence (DNA): TGTGCCAGCAGCATGACAGGGCCCCACAATCAGCCCCAGCATTTT.

This clone was detected only a few times. The chain carries TRBV4-1 and TRBJ1-3, with no clear D. CDR3 length equals 16 residues. V lost 0 bases and J lost 1, with 10 bases in between. In germline, CDR1 is MGHRA, CDR2 YSYEKL. CDR3 region: CASSQDRWLSGNTIYF. The CDR3 DNA follows: TGCGCCAGCAGCCAAGATCGCTGGCTTTCTGGAAACACCATATATTTT.

The genes are TRBV4-1 and TRBJ2-5, with D perhaps TRBD2 (5 bases). V was shortened by 0 bases and J by 0 bases, with 17 bases between the two germline ends. The CDR3 consists of 18 residues. Per germline, CDR1 MGHRA and CDR2 YSYEKL. The CDR3 region is CASSQDRASGNYQETQYF. The CDR3 DNA sequence: TGCGCCAGCAGCCAAGATCGGGCGAGCGGAAATTACCAAGAGACCCAGTACTTC.

This chain uses TRBV18 with TRBJ2-7; 8 bases align to TRBD2. Germline CDR1 and CDR2: KGHSH and LQKENI. V lost 0 bases to trimming and J lost 5 bases; unmatched junction nucleotides: 6. This CDR3 spans 15 amino acids. CDR3 residues: CASSPPAGELDEQYF. The CDR3 region has the DNA TGTGCCAGCTCACCACCAGCGGGAGAATTGGACGAGCAGTACTTC. Full variable domain (outside the CDR3, taken from reference TRBV18 and TRBJ2-7): NAGVMQNPRHLVRRRGQEARLRCSPMKGHSHVYWYRQLPEEGLKFMVYLQKENIIDESGMPKERFSAEFPKEGPSILRIQQVVRGDSAAYFCASSPPAGELDEQYFGPGTRLTVT.

The chain links TRBV29-1 to TRBJ2-7; TRBD2 is a possible D gene (7 bases). This CDR3 is 16 amino acids long. Per the germline V gene, CDR1 is SQVTM and CDR2 is ANQGSEA. For the CDR3, the DNA is TGCAACCCGGGGGGACAACAACTAGTTTCGGCCTACGAGCAGTACTTC. Its translation: CNPGGQQLVSAYEQYF.